This section outlines one T cell receptor beta chain sequence together with its context. Its specificity is not known. The same CDR3 arises from other DNA sequences in this sample as well. Using immunoSEQ multiplex PCR, the repertoire was profiled, and TCRdb retains in-frame clones only, with some absent. The sample shows about 2.1 million clones, around 93% of them seen only once. Naive CD8 cells, CD45RO-negative and positively selected for CCR7, excluded terminally differentiated effector memory CD45RA+ cells. The CDR3 spans 15 residues. V shed 2 bases and J shed 2 bases, with 12 bases lying between them. Germline V CDR1 and CDR2: SEHNR, FQNEAQ (reference sequence). The data originate from a study of shared clonotypes between healthy human individuals. Notes on the study in general: Sampling included only blood; tissue repertoires likely differ.

The receptor's source is a man between 18 and 35 years old in good health. Some clones in this sample may be carry-over from other donors' samples. J is TRBJ1-2 and V is TRBV7-9; D gene uncertain. The specimen sequenced was naive CD8+ T cells from PBMCs. For the CDR3, the DNA is TGTGCCAGCAGCTTATTTCGGGAAGGCAACTATGGCTACACCTTC. Amino acids: CASSLFREGNYGYTF.